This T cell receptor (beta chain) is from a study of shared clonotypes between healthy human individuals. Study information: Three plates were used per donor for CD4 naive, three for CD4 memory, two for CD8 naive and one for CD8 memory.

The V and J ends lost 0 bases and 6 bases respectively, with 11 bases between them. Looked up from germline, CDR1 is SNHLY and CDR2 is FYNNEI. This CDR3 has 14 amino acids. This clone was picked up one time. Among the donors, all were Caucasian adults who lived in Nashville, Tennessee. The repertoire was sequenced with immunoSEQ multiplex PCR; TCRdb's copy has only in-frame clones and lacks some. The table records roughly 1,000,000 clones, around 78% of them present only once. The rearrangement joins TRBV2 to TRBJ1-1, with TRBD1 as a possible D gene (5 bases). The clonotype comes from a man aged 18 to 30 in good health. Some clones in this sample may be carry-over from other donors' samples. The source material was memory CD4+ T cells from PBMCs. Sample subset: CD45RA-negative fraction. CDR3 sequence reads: CASSEAAGTAEAFF. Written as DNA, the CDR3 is TGTGCCAGCAGTGAAGCTGCAGGGACGGCTGAAGCTTTCTTT.